Listed here are 19 T cell receptor beta chains from one sample, sequenced in a study of cytomegalovirus exposure and HLA in healthy donors. Use of 60 Vbeta and 13 Jbeta primers characterized the PCR. Profiling relied on immunoSEQ multiplex PCR, and the TCRdb table lists in-frame clones only, not all of them. The profile shows 150,000 to 200,000 clones, 68% of them singletons. Sequences were obtained from PBMCs. Every receptor here comes from a man aged 25 to 40 in good health and CMV-seropositive.

This sequence joins TRBV5-1 and TRBJ2-5, with 15 nucleotides matching TRBD2. Germline assignment: CDR1 SGHRS and CDR2 YFSETQ. CDR3 length: 17 residues. Trimming at V came to 4 bases and at J to 4 bases, leaving 8 bases not matched to a gene. DNA of the CDR3: TGCGCCAGCAGCGCACGTCCGGGACTAGCGGGAGGAGAGACCCAGTACTTC. Protein: CASSARPGLAGGETQYF.

The chain combines TRBV7-3 with TRBJ2-5; D might be TRBD1 (6 bases). The CDR3 totals 16 residues. V gave up 2 bases and J gave up 3 bases, with 16 bases separating them. From germline, CDR1 is SGHTA and CDR2 FQGTGA. The CDR3 spells CASSLGQDSGKETQYF. For the CDR3, the DNA is TGTGCCAGCAGCTTAGGCCAGGACAGCGGAAAAGAGACCCAGTACTTC.

V and J are TRBV4-1 and TRBJ2-1; the match to TRBD2 covers 9 bases. The CDR3 is made up of 15 amino acids. Germline trimming cut 2 bases from V and 10 bases from J; bases unmatched to any gene: 9. CDR1 is MGHRA, CDR2 YSYEKL, per germline. CDR3 bases: TGCGCCAGCAGCCAAAATGTGGGACTAGCTGACGAGCAGTTCTTC. Translation gives CASSQNVGLADEQFF.

The genes are TRBV7-7 and TRBJ2-1; possible D gene TRBD2, 5 bases. The V and J ends lost 1 base and 9 bases respectively, with 10 bases between them. This CDR3 contains 13 residues. Germline CDR1 SSHAT, CDR2 FNYEAQ (reference sequence). Here the CDR3 DNA reads TGTGCCAGCAGCTTAGTTGATGGAGGTGAGCAGTTCTTC. Protein sequence: CASSLVDGGEQFF.

V is TRBV15 and J is TRBJ2-1; 14 bases map to TRBD2. This CDR3 contains 19 residues. With 1 base clipped from V and 0 bases from J, the junction kept 5 bases outside the gene matches. The V gene's germline CDR1 is LNHNV and CDR2 YYDKDF (reference sequence). CDR3 coding DNA: TGTGCCACCAGCAGAGTCGTCGGGACTAGCGGGAGCTCCTACAATGAGCAGTTCTTC. Encoded protein: CATSRVVGTSGSSYNEQFF.

This rearrangement joins TRBV9 to TRBJ2-1; D might be TRBD2 (5 bases). With 0 bases removed from V and 3 bases from J, the gap between germline ends came to 13 bases. This CDR3 spans 16 amino acids. Germline CDR1 reads SGDLS; CDR2 reads YYNGEE. CDR3 region: CASSVGGRWLYNEQFF. The CDR3 coding sequence is TGTGCCAGCAGCGTAGGCGGGCGCTGGCTCTACAATGAGCAGTTCTTC.

The chain joins TRBV5-1 to TRBJ1-1; D is ambiguous. The germline gives CDR1 SGHRS, CDR2 YFSETQ. This CDR3 is 13 amino acids long. Trimming took 2 bases from V and 12 from J, leaving 17 bases between them. The DNA of the CDR3 is TGCGCCAGCAGCTTCATTCGGACTGGGGAGTCTTTCTTT. It is translated as CASSFIRTGESFF.

In its sample, this clone was seen once. This sequence joins TRBV5-1 and TRBJ2-1; D is perhaps TRBD1 (5 bases). The CDR3 consists of 14 residues. V was cut by 4 bases and J by 10 bases, with 18 bases left in between. Germline V CDR1 and CDR2: SGHRS, YFSETQ. The CDR3 nucleotides are TGCGCCAGCAGCATCCAGGTGGGGCATCCGGAGCAGTTCTTC. Its protein is CASSIQVGHPEQFF.

The V and J genes are TRBV28 and TRBJ1-2, with no clear D. Trimming left V 8 bases short and J 0 bases short, with 7 bases between. Germline V lookup: CDR1 MDHEN, CDR2 SYDVKM. The CDR3 length is 12 residues. This CDR3 reads CASGEANYGYTF. The CDR3 DNA follows: TGTGCCAGCGGAGAAGCTAACTATGGCTACACCTTC.

This clone was counted a few times. The genes are TRBV4-1 and TRBJ2-3; D ambiguous. Germline V gene sequence: CDR1 MGHRA, CDR2 YSYEKL. The CDR3 totals 12 residues. V shed 4 bases and J shed 6 bases, with 8 bases lying between them. The DNA of the CDR3 is TGCGCCAGCAGCCTCTTTATGGATACGCAGTATTTT. This translates into CASSLFMDTQYF.

This chain links TRBV11-3 with TRBJ1-1, with D possibly being TRBD1 (5 bases). Between the trimmed V and J ends, which lost 5 bases and 1 base, there was a span of 8 bases. In germline, CDR1 is SGHNT, CDR2 YENEEA. The CDR3 is 13 residues long. CDR3 bases: TGTGCCAGCAGCGAACAGGAGAACACTGAAGCTTTCTTT. Protein sequence: CASSEQENTEAFF.

The CDR3 DNA sequence: TGTGCCAGCAGCGCTAGCGGGAGATCGAACGAGCAGTACTTC. Its translation: CASSASGRSNEQYF. The J gene is TRBJ2-7, the V gene TRBV7-8, with 10 bases identical to TRBD2. Germline CDR1 and CDR2: SGHVS and FQNEAQ. CDR3 length: 14 amino acids. V was clipped by 5 bases and J by 5 bases; unmatched bases: 6.

The V and J genes are TRBV21-1 and TRBJ2-7; TRBD2 is the table's D call, not checked against the DNA. TRBV21-1 is assigned pseudogene status. This CDR3 comprises 15 residues. Here the CDR3 reads CASSKGGGLNYEQYF. Here the CDR3 DNA reads TGTGCCAGCAGCAAAGGCGGGGGCCTAAACTACGAGCAGTACTTC.

V gene TRBV5-1 combines with J gene TRBJ2-5; no reliable D call. V gave up 2 bases and J gave up 3 bases, with 8 bases separating them. The CDR3 spans 13 residues. Looked up from germline, CDR1 is SGHRS and CDR2 is YFSETQ. For the CDR3, the DNA is TGCGCCAGCAGCTTCGCACCAGAAGAGACCCAGTACTTC. Its translation: CASSFAPEETQYF.

This clone was counted once. V gene TRBV5-4 combines with J gene TRBJ1-2; D not certain. This CDR3 comprises 12 residues. V was shortened by 0 bases and J by 4 bases, with 4 bases between the two germline ends. The germline V gene has CDR1 SGHNT and CDR2 YYREEE (reference sequence). CDR3 in amino acids: CASSLDSYGYTF. The DNA of the CDR3 is TGTGCCAGCAGCTTGGACAGCTATGGCTACACCTTC.

V gene TRBV19 combines with J gene TRBJ2-7; TRBD2 matches 7 bases. CDR3 length: 15 amino acids. Trimming cost V 0 bases and J 3 bases; bases outside gene matches: 5. The germline V gene encodes CDR1 LNHDA and CDR2 SQIVND (reference sequence). The CDR3 loop reads CASSIESGTLYEQYF. In nucleotides, the CDR3 is TGTGCCAGTAGTATAGAGAGCGGGACCCTCTACGAGCAGTACTTC.

V is TRBV7-7 and J is TRBJ2-5; no definite D call. The germline gives CDR1 SSHAT, CDR2 FNYEAQ (reference sequence). Trimming left V 1 base short and J 2 bases short, with 8 bases between. CDR3 length equals 14 residues. This CDR3 reads CASSLGSQQETQYF. Written as DNA, the CDR3 is TGTGCCAGCAGCTTAGGCTCTCAGCAAGAGACCCAGTACTTC.

J is TRBJ1-1 and V is TRBV10-1; D uncertain. Germline V gene lookup returns CDR1 WNHNN and CDR2 SYGVQD (reference sequence). The CDR3 length is 12 residues. The V and J ends lost 4 bases and 6 bases respectively, with 9 bases between them. This chain's CDR3 is CASSVGGPEAFF. CDR3 DNA: TGCGCCAGCAGTGTCGGAGGTCCTGAAGCTTTCTTT.

The chain combines TRBV7-8 with TRBJ2-5, with TRBD1 matching over 9 bases. V lost 1 base, J lost 4 bases, and 10 bases stayed unmatched. CDR3 length equals 17 residues. In germline, CDR1 is SGHVS, CDR2 FQNEAQ. The CDR3 reads CASSLVRGTGFRETQYF. The CDR3 bases are TGTGCCAGCAGCTTAGTTCGAGGGACAGGGTTTCGAGAGACCCAGTACTTC.